The sequence of this T cell receptor beta chain was determined in a study of a mutant IDH1 vaccine in newly diagnosed glioma. Overall study: Commencement of vaccination occurred 4-6 weeks following radiotherapy alone, or concurrently with temozolomide cycles. Standard pretreatment was either radiotherapy, temozolomide, or, for most, radiochemotherapy with temozolomide.

The data were produced by immunoSEQ multiplex PCR, yet TCRdb's version contains in-frame clones alone and is incomplete. The sample lists around 80,000 clones, 75% to 90% occurring once. Specified time point: week 23, last vaccination. Vaccination comprised doses that each held 300 ug of mutant IDH1 20-mer peptide, plus topical imiquimod. This clone occurred a few times. The antigen remains unidentified. The sequence derives from a woman between 45 and 65 years old with glioma. The source material was PBMCs, sampled from a glioma patient whose treatment included an IDH1 peptide vaccine.

The CDR3 is CASSPWAGVTYNEQFF. The CDR3 bases are TGTGCCAGCAGCCCCTGGGCGGGGGTAACCTACAATGAGCAGTTCTTC. The chain uses TRBV7-9 and TRBJ2-1, with TRBD2 matching 7 bases. V gave up 5 bases and J gave up 2 bases; unmatched junction bases: 9. The germline gives CDR1 SEHNR, CDR2 FQNEAQ (reference sequence). This CDR3 has 16 residues. Full variable domain (rest looked up from reference TRBV7-9 and TRBJ2-1): DTGVSQNPRHKITKRGQNVTFRCDPISEHNRLYWYRQTLGQGPEFLTYFQNEAQLEKSRLLSDRFSAERPKGSFSTLEIQRTEQGDSAMYLCASSPWAGVTYNEQFFGPGTRLTVL.